This T cell receptor (beta chain) comes out of a study of T cells in Graves' hyperthyroidism and ophthalmopathy. Study-level background: Peripheral blood sampling occurred at initial diagnosis, before any treatment.

CDR3 length: 20 residues. Germline V CDR1 and CDR2: MDHEN, SYDVKM. V lost 4 bases and J 0 bases, leaving 25 bases between the germline ends. Ophthalmopathy cases met thresholds of Clinical Activity Score at least 3, NOSPECS grade at least 4 and duration under 3 months. TCR beta CDR3 sequences were amplified from RNA transcripts. The HTBI primer set served for first-round RT-PCR of the TCR CDR3. TCRdb used MiXCR to reprocess the multiplex PCR reads, holding one entry per CDR3 protein. The sample yields hundreds of thousands of distinct CDR3 sequences, less than 25% seen once. A note on this clonotype: Its antigen is unidentified.

Study-wide results and caveats: Separation of ophthalmopathy from stable hyperthyroidism was achieved by a 13 V-J model. Also found in blood were most expanded thyroid clonotypes above 0.001.

This sequence originates from a man aged 30 to 45 with Graves' ophthalmopathy. Sequencing used blood. This chain links TRBV28 with TRBJ1-5; TRBD1 is a possible D gene (5 bases). Here the CDR3 reads CASSSITQDIGVYSNQPQHF. CDR3 bases: TGTGCCAGCAGTTCTATAACACAGGACATAGGGGTTTATAGCAATCAGCCCCAGCATTTT.